This section outlines one TCR beta chain sequence together with its context. What it binds is not known. This sample is part of a study of tumor-infiltrating lymphocytes in primary liver carcinoma. Study summary: Stage T1-T3 N0M0 and a size of roughly 4.2 to 11 cm characterized the tumors. Samples returned roughly 3.65 to 7.5 million productive TCRbeta reads, a yield that was similar across tissue types. General study points: Paired tumor-adjacent and tumor-blood samples overlapped less than tumor region pairs did.

Germline CDR1 LNHDA, CDR2 SQIVND (reference sequence). With V trimmed by 3 bases and J by 10 bases, 12 bases remained unmatched. This CDR3 comprises 15 residues. Without any cell sorting, about 20-31 mg of bulk tissue yielded co-extracted RNA and DNA. The researchers produced TCR beta cDNA from roughly 550 ng total RNA with a constant-region primer. Investigators got TCR beta libraries out of three nested multiplex PCR rounds, done with slightly modified ARM-PCR. The first two PCR rounds used TRBV1-TRBV30 primers with a Cbeta primer, 10 cycles each. MiXCR was run by TCRdb on the multiplex PCR reads, yielding one entry per CDR3 protein. The repertoire holds roughly 86,000 distinct CDR3 sequences, with about 73% as singletons.

The rearrangement joins TRBV19 to TRBJ2-1; 7 nucleotides line up with TRBD1. Input material: tumor-adjacent normal liver tissue. The clonotype was recovered from a man aged 35-49 years with primary liver carcinoma and hepatitis B virus infection. The CDR3 sequence: CASSIKRQGPFEQFF. CDR3 bases: TGTGCCAGTAGTATTAAGAGACAGGGACCTTTCGAGCAGTTCTTC.